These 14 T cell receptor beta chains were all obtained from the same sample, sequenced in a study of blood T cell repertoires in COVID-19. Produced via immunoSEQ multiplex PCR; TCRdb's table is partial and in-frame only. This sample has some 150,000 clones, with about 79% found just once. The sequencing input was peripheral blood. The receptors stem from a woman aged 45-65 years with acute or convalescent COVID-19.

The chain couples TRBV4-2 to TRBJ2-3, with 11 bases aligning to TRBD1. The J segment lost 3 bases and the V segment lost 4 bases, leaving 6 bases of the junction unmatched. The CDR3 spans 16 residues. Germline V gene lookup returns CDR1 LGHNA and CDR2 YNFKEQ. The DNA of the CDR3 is TGTGCCAGCAGCCGACGGACAGGGGGCGCGACAGATACGCAGTATTTT. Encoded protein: CASSRRTGGATDTQYF.

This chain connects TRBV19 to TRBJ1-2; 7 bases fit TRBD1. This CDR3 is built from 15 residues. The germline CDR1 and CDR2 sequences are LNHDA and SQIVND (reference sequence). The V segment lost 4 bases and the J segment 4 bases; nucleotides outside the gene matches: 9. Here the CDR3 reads CASSTRQGPPYGYTF. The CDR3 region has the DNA TGTGCCAGTAGTACTCGACAGGGTCCCCCCTATGGCTACACCTTC.

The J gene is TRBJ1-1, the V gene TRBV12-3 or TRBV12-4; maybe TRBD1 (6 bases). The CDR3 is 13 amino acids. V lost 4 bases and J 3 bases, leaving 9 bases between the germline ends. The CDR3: CASSWGRDTEAFF. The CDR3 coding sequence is TGTGCCAGCAGTTGGGGGCGGGACACTGAAGCTTTCTTT.

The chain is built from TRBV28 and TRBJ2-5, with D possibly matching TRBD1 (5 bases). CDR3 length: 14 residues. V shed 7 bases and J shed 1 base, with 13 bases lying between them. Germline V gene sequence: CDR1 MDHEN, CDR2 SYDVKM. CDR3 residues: CASKARQTQETQYF. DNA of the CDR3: TGTGCCAGCAAGGCCCGACAGACCCAAGAGACCCAGTACTTC.

The CDR3 DNA is TGTGCCAGCAGCCACTTAACGGTGCGACAGACTAGCGAGTACTTC. Protein: CASSHLTVRQTSEYF. The chain has TRBV6-2 or TRBV6-3 and TRBJ2-7; 8 bases map to TRBD2. Germline CDR1 MNHEY, CDR2 SVGEGT. V was pared by 6 bases and J by 11 bases, with 18 bases of the junction left unmatched. The CDR3 is 15 residues long.

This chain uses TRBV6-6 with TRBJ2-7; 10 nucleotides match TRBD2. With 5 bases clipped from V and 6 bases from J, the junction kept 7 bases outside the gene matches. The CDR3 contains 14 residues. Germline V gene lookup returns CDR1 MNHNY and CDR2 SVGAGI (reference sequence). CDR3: CASSHGTSAGEQYF. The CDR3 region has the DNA TGTGCCAGCAGTCACGGGACTAGCGCAGGCGAGCAGTACTTC.

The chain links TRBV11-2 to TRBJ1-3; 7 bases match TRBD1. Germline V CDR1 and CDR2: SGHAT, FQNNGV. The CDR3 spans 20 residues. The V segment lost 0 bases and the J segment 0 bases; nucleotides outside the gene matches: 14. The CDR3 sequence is CASSLEARVTTGTSGNTIYF. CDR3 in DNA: TGTGCCAGCAGCTTAGAAGCTAGGGTTACGACAGGGACCTCTGGAAACACCATATATTTT.

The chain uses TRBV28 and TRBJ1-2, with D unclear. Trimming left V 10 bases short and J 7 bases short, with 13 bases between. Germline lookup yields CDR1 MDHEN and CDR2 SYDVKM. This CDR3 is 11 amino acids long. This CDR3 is CATNRLGGYTF. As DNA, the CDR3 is TGTGCCACCAACCGTCTCGGTGGCTACACCTTC.

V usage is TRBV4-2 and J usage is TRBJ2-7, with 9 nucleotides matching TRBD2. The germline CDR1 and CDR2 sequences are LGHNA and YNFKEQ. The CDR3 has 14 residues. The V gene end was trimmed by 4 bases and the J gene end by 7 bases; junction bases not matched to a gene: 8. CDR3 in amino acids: CASSRVAGVGEQYF. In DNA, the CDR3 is TGTGCCAGCAGCCGCGTAGCGGGAGTGGGGGAGCAGTACTTC.

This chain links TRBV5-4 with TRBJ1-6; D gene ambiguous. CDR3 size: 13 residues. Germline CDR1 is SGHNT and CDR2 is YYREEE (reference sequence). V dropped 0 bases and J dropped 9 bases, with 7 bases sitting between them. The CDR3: CASSLEGGSPLHF. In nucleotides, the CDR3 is TGTGCCAGCAGCTTGGAGGGAGGTTCACCCCTCCACTTT.

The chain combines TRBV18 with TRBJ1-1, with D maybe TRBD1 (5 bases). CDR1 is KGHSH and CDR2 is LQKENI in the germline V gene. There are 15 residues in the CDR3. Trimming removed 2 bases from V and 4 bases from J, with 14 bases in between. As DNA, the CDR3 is TGTGCCAGCTCACCAGCGGCAGGGCTGGTCACTGAAGCTTTCTTT. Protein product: CASSPAAGLVTEAFF.

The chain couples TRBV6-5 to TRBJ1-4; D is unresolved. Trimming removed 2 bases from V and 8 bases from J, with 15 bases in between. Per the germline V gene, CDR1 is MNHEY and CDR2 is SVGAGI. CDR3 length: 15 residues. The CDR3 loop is CASSYLFGRREKLFF. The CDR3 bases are TGTGCCAGCAGTTACCTTTTTGGTCGTCGGGAAAAACTGTTTTTT.

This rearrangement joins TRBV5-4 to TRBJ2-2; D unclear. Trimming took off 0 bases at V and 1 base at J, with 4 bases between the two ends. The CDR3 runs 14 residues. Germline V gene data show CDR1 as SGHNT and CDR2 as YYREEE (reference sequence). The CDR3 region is CASSLGGNTGELFF. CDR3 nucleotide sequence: TGTGCCAGCAGCTTGGGAGGGAACACCGGGGAGCTGTTTTTT.

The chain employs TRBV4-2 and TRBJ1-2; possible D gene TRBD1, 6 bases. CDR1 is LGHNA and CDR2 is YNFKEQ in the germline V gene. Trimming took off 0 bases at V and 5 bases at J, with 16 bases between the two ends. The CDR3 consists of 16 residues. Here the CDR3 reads CASSQDMGQIKYGYTF. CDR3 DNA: TGTGCCAGCAGCCAAGATATGGGACAAATAAAATATGGCTACACCTTC.